The 31 T cell receptor beta chains in this list originate from one sample, sequenced in a study of T cell repertoires in cytomegalovirus infection. TCRdb passed the reads through MiXCR, listing each CDR3 protein once. Altogether 200,000 to 300,000 distinct CDR3 sequences are present, roughly 9% being singletons, with the ten largest covering about 15%. The source material was PBMCs. The receptors derive from a human donor in good health (CMV status not recorded). Some clones in this sample may be carry-over from other donors' samples.

This chain links TRBV6-2 or TRBV6-3 with TRBJ2-7; weak D call: TRBD2 (5 bases). Germline CDR1 and CDR2: MNHEY and SVGEGT. V lost 0 bases and J 7 bases, leaving 13 bases between the germline ends. This CDR3 has 14 amino acids. The CDR3 spells CASSYSNGIREQYF. CDR3 in DNA: TGTGCCAGCAGTTACTCGAACGGGATTAGGGAGCAGTACTTC.

This clonotype was seen at least ten times. The chain recombines TRBV6-2 or TRBV6-3 with TRBJ1-5; no reliable D call. The length of the CDR3 is 15 residues. Trimming pared 0 bases from V and 1 base from J, leaving 7 bases between. The germline CDR1 and CDR2 sequences are MNHEY and SVGEGT. As DNA, the CDR3 is TGTGCCAGCAGTTACTCTGGCCGAAGCAATCAGCCCCAGCATTTT. Encoded protein: CASSYSGRSNQPQHF.

This clonotype was seen at least ten times. The V call is TRBV28, the J call TRBJ1-5; TRBD1 matches 9 bases. The CDR3 runs to 20 residues. Unmatched junction bases numbered 15, after V lost 3 bases and J lost 0 bases. CDR1 and CDR2 (germline): MDHEN, SYDVKM. This CDR3 reads CASSFHPLIDRGDSNQPQHF. The CDR3, as DNA: TGTGCCAGCAGTTTCCATCCCCTAATCGACAGGGGGGATAGCAATCAGCCCCAGCATTTT.

This clonotype was observed a few times. The J gene is TRBJ2-1, the V gene TRBV28; D is possibly TRBD1 (6 bases). CDR3 length: 15 residues. The ends were cut back, 6 bases at V and 7 bases at J, with 19 bases in the middle. Germline V gene data show CDR1 as MDHEN and CDR2 as SYDVKM. The CDR3: CASRSAGQGKNEQFF. CDR3 nucleotide sequence: TGTGCCAGCAGATCAGCCGGGCAGGGGAAAAATGAGCAGTTCTTC.

This clonotype was detected ten times or more. This sequence joins TRBV6-2 or TRBV6-3 and TRBJ2-1; D is perhaps TRBD2 (6 bases). CDR3 size: 15 residues. V dropped 3 bases and J dropped 10 bases, with 19 bases sitting between them. Germline V gene lookup returns CDR1 MNHEY and CDR2 SVGEGT. The CDR3 here is CASSYMSGGSREQFF. CDR3 nucleotide sequence: TGTGCCAGCAGTTATATGTCTGGGGGGAGCCGGGAGCAGTTCTTC.

As for this clonotype: This may be a read error, as it is one base from a much larger clone. V and J are TRBV12-3 or TRBV12-4 and TRBJ2-7; 9 bases agree with TRBD1. V was clipped by 4 bases and J by 3 bases; unmatched bases: 7. There are 15 residues in the CDR3. For the CDR3, the DNA is TGTGCCAGCAGTTCAACCGGGACAGGGATCTACGAGCAGTACTTC. Translated, it gives CASSSTGTGIYEQYF.

In its sample, this clonotype was seen many times. V is TRBV7-6 and J is TRBJ1-2; the match to TRBD1 covers 7 bases. The V segment lost 5 bases and the J segment 6 bases; nucleotides outside the gene matches: 9. The CDR3 length is 14 residues. Looked up from germline, CDR1 is SGHVS and CDR2 is FNYEAQ. In nucleotides, the CDR3 is TGTGCCAGCAGCCCCCCTTCGACAGGGAATGGCTACACCTTC. Translation gives CASSPPSTGNGYTF.

This clonotype was detected many times. The V call is TRBV20-1, the J call TRBJ1-6; unclear D gene. Germline V gives CDR1 DFQATT, CDR2 SNEGSKA (reference sequence). This CDR3 is 15 amino acids long. V dropped 6 bases and J dropped 1 base, with 13 bases sitting between them. CDR3: CSAKAVGSYNSPLHF. CDR3 nucleotides: TGCAGTGCCAAGGCTGTGGGGTCCTATAATTCACCCCTCCACTTT.

This clonotype occurred many times. The chain couples TRBV7-2 to TRBJ1-2, with D unclear. The germline V gene encodes CDR1 SGHTA and CDR2 FQGNSA. Trimming left V 4 bases short and J 6 bases short, with 12 bases between. The CDR3 is made up of 13 amino acids. CDR3 coding DNA: TGTGCCAGCAGCTCGGTGTCAGGAGATGGCTACACCTTC. It encodes CASSSVSGDGYTF.

This clonotype was picked up many times. The chain joins TRBV25-1 to TRBJ1-5, with 7 bases that match TRBD1. The V and J ends lost 6 bases and 3 bases, in that order; junction bases with no gene match: 8. This CDR3 has 15 amino acids. Germline CDR1 is MGHDK and CDR2 is SYGVNS. The CDR3 is CASSSAGQPNQPQHF. CDR3 nucleotides: TGTGCCAGCAGCTCTGCGGGACAGCCCAATCAGCCCCAGCATTTT. Full variable domain (missing parts from reference TRBV25-1 and TRBJ1-5): EADIYQTPRYLVIGTGKKITLECSQTMGHDKMYWYQQDPGMELHLIHYSYGVNSTEKGDLSSESTVSRIRTEHFPLTLESARPSHTSQYLCASSSAGQPNQPQHFGDGTRLSIL.

This chain joins TRBV14 and TRBJ1-1; D not resolved. This CDR3 region has 15 residues. From germline, CDR1 is SGHDN and CDR2 FVKESK. Trimming shortened V by 4 bases and J by 0 bases, and 12 bases separated the two germline ends. The CDR3: CASSPFTQLNTEAFF. The CDR3 DNA reads TGTGCCAGCAGCCCCTTCACCCAATTGAACACTGAAGCTTTCTTT.

This clonotype was recorded many times. V is TRBV7-2 and J is TRBJ2-1; 9 nucleotides align to TRBD1. The CDR3 covers 16 residues. The V and J ends lost 0 bases and 6 bases, in that order; junction bases with no gene match: 6. CDR1 and CDR2 (germline): SGHTA, FQGNSA. The chain's CDR3 is CASSLAGTGSANEQFF. CDR3 in DNA: TGTGCCAGCAGCTTAGCGGGGACAGGGTCGGCCAATGAGCAGTTCTTC.

This clonotype was recorded a few times. This rearrangement joins TRBV6-1 to TRBJ2-2; D possibly corresponds to TRBD1 (5 bases). V lost 8 bases and J 5 bases, leaving 9 bases between the germline ends. Germline V gene data show CDR1 as MNHNS and CDR2 as SASEGT. This CDR3 contains 12 residues. CDR3 in DNA: TGTGCCAGCTCAAAGGGGACCGGGGAGCTGTTTTTT. Protein: CASSKGTGELFF.

The chain joins TRBV6-2 or TRBV6-3 to TRBJ1-1; D gene ambiguous. The CDR3 has 15 amino acids. Germline V gene sequence: CDR1 MNHEY, CDR2 SVGEGT. The V gene lost 8 bases and the J gene lost 1 base, with 17 bases spanning the gap. This CDR3 reads CASAPPLAGNTEAFF. The CDR3 DNA reads TGTGCCAGCGCCCCACCCCTGGCTGGGAACACTGAAGCTTTCTTT.

This clonotype was observed at least ten times. The V call is TRBV7-8, the J call TRBJ2-1; D remains unclear. The germline gives CDR1 SGHVS, CDR2 FQNEAQ. The CDR3 is 15 amino acids. V was pared by 4 bases and J by 4 bases, with 14 bases between. The CDR3 nucleotides are TGTGCCAGCAGCTCAGTAGTGGGTTCTTACAATGAGCAGTTCTTC. Translation: CASSSVVGSYNEQFF.

This clonotype was counted at least ten times. The chain couples TRBV18 to TRBJ1-5; D remains ambiguous. Per germline, CDR1 KGHSH and CDR2 LQKENI. V was pared by 1 base and J by 3 bases, with 7 bases between. The CDR3 covers 14 residues. The CDR3 loop reads CASSPQIPNQPQHF. The CDR3 DNA is TGTGCCAGCTCACCACAGATCCCCAATCAGCCCCAGCATTTT.

This chain joins TRBV20-1 and TRBJ1-5, with D possibly TRBD1 on 5 matching bases. Germline V gene data show CDR1 as DFQATT and CDR2 as SNEGSKA (reference sequence). V was cut by 8 bases and J by 11 bases, with 16 bases left in between. This CDR3 has 11 amino acids. Here the CDR3 reads CSTGGKGAQHF. CDR3 coding DNA: TGCAGTACGGGGGGGAAAGGGGCCCAGCATTTT.

This clonotype was detected many times. The chain has TRBV7-2 and TRBJ1-2; D possibly corresponds to TRBD1 (5 bases). This CDR3 is 17 amino acids long. The germline gives CDR1 SGHTA, CDR2 FQGNSA. V was trimmed by 1 base and J by 0 bases, leaving 15 bases between them. The DNA of the CDR3 is TGTGCCAGCAGCTTAGGGGCCAGGGAGATCGCTAACTATGGCTACACCTTC. It codes for CASSLGAREIANYGYTF.

This clonotype was observed many times. V gene TRBV7-6 combines with J gene TRBJ2-3, with D possibly being TRBD2 (6 bases). V gave up 1 base and J gave up 2 bases, with 13 bases separating them. The germline CDR1 and CDR2 sequences are SGHVS and FNYEAQ. This CDR3 contains 16 residues. CDR3 DNA: TGTGCCAGCAGCTTAGGTCACGCGGGACTCACAGATACGCAGTATTTT. Protein product: CASSLGHAGLTDTQYF.

The chain couples TRBV10-2 to TRBJ1-1, with 10 positions matching TRBD1. Germline V lookup: CDR1 WSHSY, CDR2 SAAADI. The CDR3 loop spans 13 amino acids. J lost 10 bases, V lost 10 bases, and 12 bases had no gene match. The CDR3 DNA sequence: TGCGCCACAACGGGACAGGGGCTAGGAGGAGCTTTCTTT. This codes for CATTGQGLGGAFF.

This clonotype turned up a few times. The gene calls are TRBV19 and TRBJ1-6; 7 bases fit TRBD1. The CDR3 covers 14 residues. Trimming at V came to 7 bases and at J to 9 bases, leaving 9 bases not matched to a gene. Germline V gene data show CDR1 as LNHDA and CDR2 as SQIVND (reference sequence). The CDR3: CASTQDRPRSPLHF. In DNA, the CDR3 is TGTGCCAGTACCCAGGACAGGCCACGTTCACCCCTCCACTTT.

This clonotype was recorded many times. V usage is TRBV20-1 and J usage is TRBJ1-1; D not resolved. CDR3 size: 14 residues. Germline V gene sequence: CDR1 DFQATT, CDR2 SNEGSKA (reference sequence). The V end was cut by 3 bases, the J end by 4 bases, with 15 bases between. CDR3 loop: CSASVVGIGTEAFF. The CDR3 bases are TGCAGTGCTAGTGTCGTAGGGATCGGCACTGAAGCTTTCTTT.

This clonotype was picked up many times. This chain joins TRBV5-6 and TRBJ2-3, with D perhaps given as TRBD1 or TRBD2 (5 bases each). Trimming removed 2 bases from V and 8 bases from J, with 15 bases in between. This CDR3 spans 14 amino acids. From germline, CDR1 is SGHDT and CDR2 YYEEEE. In DNA form, the CDR3 reads TGTGCCAGCAGCTTAGGGACGGATCCAGTTACGCAGTATTTT. Amino acids: CASSLGTDPVTQYF.

In this sample, this clonotype turned up many times. V and J are TRBV28 and TRBJ1-1; TRBD1 aligns across 7 bases. CDR1 and CDR2 from the germline V gene are MDHEN and SYDVKM. V lost 7 bases, J lost 0 bases, and 5 bases stayed unmatched. The CDR3 runs 14 residues. CDR3 bases: TGTGCCAGCATCAACAGGGGCATGAACACTGAAGCTTTCTTT. Its protein is CASINRGMNTEAFF.

There are many counts of this clonotype. V and J are TRBV7-2 and TRBJ2-1, with 7 bases lining up with TRBD1. The CDR3 consists of 16 residues. CDR1 is SGHTA, CDR2 FQGNSA, per germline. Trimming took 3 bases from V and 2 from J; bases not matched to a gene: 7. The CDR3 loop reads CASSLVQGVTYNEQFF. The DNA of the CDR3 is TGTGCCAGCAGCTTGGTGCAGGGGGTTACCTACAATGAGCAGTTCTTC.

There are a few counts of this clonotype. V and J are TRBV4-1 and TRBJ2-3, with 11 bases identical to TRBD2. Germline V gene lookup returns CDR1 MGHRA and CDR2 YSYEKL. Trimming took 0 bases from V and 2 from J; bases not matched to a gene: 4. This CDR3 region has 17 residues. The CDR3 coding sequence is TGCGCCAGCAGCCAAGATTCTAGCGGGGGGATCACAGATACGCAGTATTTT. Amino acid sequence: CASSQDSSGGITDTQYF.

This clonotype was recorded at least ten times. The chain uses TRBV7-2 and TRBJ1-6; TRBD1 aligns across 9 bases. Per the germline V gene, CDR1 is SGHTA and CDR2 is FQGNSA. The length of the CDR3 is 16 residues. V shed 2 bases and J 9 bases; nucleotides not matched to a gene: 8. DNA for the CDR3: TGTGCCAGCAGCTTATTCGCGGGACAGGGCACTTCACCCCTCCACTTT. Protein sequence: CASSLFAGQGTSPLHF.

Ten or more counts support this clonotype. The chain couples TRBV7-2 to TRBJ1-5; TRBD1 aligns across 10 bases. Trimming at V came to 1 base and at J to 1 base, leaving 7 bases not matched to a gene. Germline CDR1 reads SGHTA; CDR2 reads FQGNSA. The CDR3 runs 18 residues. The CDR3 bases are TGTGCCAGCAGCTTAGTTTCGGGACAGGGGAGGAGCAATCAGCCCCAGCATTTT. Its translation is CASSLVSGQGRSNQPQHF.

This clonotype came up many times. The chain combines TRBV12-3 or TRBV12-4 with TRBJ1-3; no clear D gene. Between the trimmed V and J ends, which lost 3 bases and 0 bases, there was a span of 6 bases. The CDR3 has 14 residues. The CDR3 DNA reads as TGTGCCAGCAGTTTTTACGGCTCTGGAAACACCATATATTTT. Translation gives CASSFYGSGNTIYF.

This clonotype came up many times. The chain employs TRBV7-2 and TRBJ1-3; 9 nucleotides agree with TRBD1. The germline gives CDR1 SGHTA, CDR2 FQGNSA. CDR3 length equals 16 residues. Trimming at V came to 3 bases and at J to 3 bases, leaving 6 bases not matched to a gene. The CDR3 nucleotides are TGTGCCAGCAGCTTGCTCGGGACAGGGTTTGGAAACACCATATATTTT. Translation gives CASSLLGTGFGNTIYF.

V and J are TRBV27 and TRBJ2-5; D gene unclear. Germline CDR1 reads MNHEY; CDR2 reads SMNVEV (reference sequence). Trimming removed 5 bases at V and 2 bases at J, with 9 bases between. This CDR3 spans 13 amino acids. The CDR3 DNA sequence: TGTGCCAGCAGTATTGAACGACAAGAGACCCAGTACTTC. Translating it yields CASSIERQETQYF.